This record concerns one T cell receptor beta chain sequence. Its antigen is as yet unknown. Produced via immunoSEQ multiplex PCR; TCRdb's table is partial and in-frame only. The sample comprises around 90,000 clones, under 85% of which are singletons, and about 15% rests with the top ten. This sample is part of a study of radiotherapy plus CTLA-4 blockade in lung cancer. Overall study results and limits: There was expansion of tumor-derived TCR clones in blood after radiotherapy plus ipilimumab.

CDR1 is KGHSH, CDR2 LQKENI, per germline. CDR3 length: 16 amino acids. Unmatched junction bases numbered 6, after V lost 0 bases and J lost 5 bases. The TCR was taken from a human donor with non-small cell lung cancer that progressed on radiotherapy plus ipilimumab. The chain joins TRBV18 to TRBJ1-4, with TRBD1 matching over 7 bases. The source was peripheral blood, collected from a patient treated with radiotherapy plus ipilimumab. The CDR3 region is CASSPPWDRYNEKLFF. DNA for the CDR3: TGTGCCAGCTCACCACCGTGGGACAGATACAATGAAAAACTGTTTTTT.